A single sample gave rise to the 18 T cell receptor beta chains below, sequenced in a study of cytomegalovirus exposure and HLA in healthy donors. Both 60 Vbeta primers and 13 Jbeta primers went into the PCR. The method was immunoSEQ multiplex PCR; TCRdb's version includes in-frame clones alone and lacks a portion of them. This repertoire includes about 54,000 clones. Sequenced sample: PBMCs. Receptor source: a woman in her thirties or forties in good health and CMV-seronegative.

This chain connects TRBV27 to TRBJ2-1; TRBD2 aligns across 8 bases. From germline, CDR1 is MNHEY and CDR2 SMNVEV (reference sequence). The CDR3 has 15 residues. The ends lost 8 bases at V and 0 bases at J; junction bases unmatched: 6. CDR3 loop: CASQISGSSYNEQFF. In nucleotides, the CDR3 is TGTGCCAGCCAAATAAGCGGGAGCTCCTACAATGAGCAGTTCTTC.

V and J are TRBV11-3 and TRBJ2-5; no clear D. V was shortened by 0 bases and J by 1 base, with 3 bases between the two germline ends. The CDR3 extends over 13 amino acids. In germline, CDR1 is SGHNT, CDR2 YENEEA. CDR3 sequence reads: CASSLDSQETQYF. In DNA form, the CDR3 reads TGTGCCAGCAGCTTAGACAGCCAAGAGACCCAGTACTTC. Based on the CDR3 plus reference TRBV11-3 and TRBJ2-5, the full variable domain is EAGVVQSPRYKIIEKKQPVAFWCNPISGHNTLYWYLQNLGQGPELLIRYENEEAVDDSQLPKDRFSAERLKGVDSTLKIQPAELGDSAVYLCASSLDSQETQYFGPGTRLLVL.

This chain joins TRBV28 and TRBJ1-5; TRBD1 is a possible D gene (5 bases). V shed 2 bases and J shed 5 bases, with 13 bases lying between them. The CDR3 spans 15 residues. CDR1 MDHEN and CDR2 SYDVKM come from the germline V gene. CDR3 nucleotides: TGTGCCAGCAGTTTAGGCCCGGACAAGGATCAGCCCCAGCATTTT. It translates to CASSLGPDKDQPQHF.

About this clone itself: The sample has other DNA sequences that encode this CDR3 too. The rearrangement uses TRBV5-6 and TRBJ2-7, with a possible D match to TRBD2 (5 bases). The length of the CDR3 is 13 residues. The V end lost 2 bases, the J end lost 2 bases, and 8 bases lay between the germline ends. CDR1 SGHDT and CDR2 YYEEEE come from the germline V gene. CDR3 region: CASSLLGAYEQYF. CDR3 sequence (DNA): TGTGCCAGCAGCTTACTAGGCGCCTACGAGCAGTACTTC.

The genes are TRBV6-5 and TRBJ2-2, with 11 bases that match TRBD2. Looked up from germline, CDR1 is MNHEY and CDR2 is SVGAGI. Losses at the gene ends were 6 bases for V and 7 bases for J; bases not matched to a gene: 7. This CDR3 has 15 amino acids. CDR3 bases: TGTGCCAGCAGCCTAGCGGGAGGAAGGAACGGGGAGCTGTTTTTT. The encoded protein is CASSLAGGRNGELFF.

The CDR3 DNA reads as TGTGCCAGCAGACGGGACAGCCCCCGCTACGAGCAGTACTTC. As protein: CASRRDSPRYEQYF. The V call is TRBV6-5, the J call TRBJ2-7; 7 nucleotides align to TRBD1. After removal of 6 bases from V and 3 bases from J, the junction contained 8 bases not matched to a gene. The CDR3 contains 14 residues. Germline V gives CDR1 MNHEY, CDR2 SVGAGI.

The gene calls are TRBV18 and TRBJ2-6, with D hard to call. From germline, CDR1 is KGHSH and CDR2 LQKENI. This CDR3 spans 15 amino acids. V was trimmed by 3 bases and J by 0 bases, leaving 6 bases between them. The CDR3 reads CASSPVSSGANVLTF. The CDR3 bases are TGTGCCAGCTCACCGGTCAGCTCTGGGGCCAACGTCCTGACTTTC.

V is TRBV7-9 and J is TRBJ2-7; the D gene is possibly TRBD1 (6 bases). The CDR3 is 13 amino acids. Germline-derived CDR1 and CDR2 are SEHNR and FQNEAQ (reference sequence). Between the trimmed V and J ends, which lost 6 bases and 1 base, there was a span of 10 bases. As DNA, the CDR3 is TGTGCCAGCAGGGCAACAGGGTCCTACGAGCAGTACTTC. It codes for CASRATGSYEQYF.

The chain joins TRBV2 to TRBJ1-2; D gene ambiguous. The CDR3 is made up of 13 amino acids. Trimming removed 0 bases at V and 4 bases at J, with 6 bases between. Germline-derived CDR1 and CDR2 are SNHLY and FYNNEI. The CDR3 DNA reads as TGTGCCAGCAGTGAAGCACGGGGCTATGGCTACACCTTC. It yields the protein CASSEARGYGYTF.

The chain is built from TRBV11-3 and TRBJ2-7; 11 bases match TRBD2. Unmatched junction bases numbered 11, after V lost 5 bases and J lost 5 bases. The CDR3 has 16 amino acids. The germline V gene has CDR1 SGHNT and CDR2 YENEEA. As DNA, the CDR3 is TGTGCCAGCAGCCCTGGACTAGCGGGTGCCTTTGACGAGCAGTACTTC. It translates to CASSPGLAGAFDEQYF. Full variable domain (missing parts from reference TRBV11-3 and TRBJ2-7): EAGVVQSPRYKIIEKKQPVAFWCNPISGHNTLYWYLQNLGQGPELLIRYENEEAVDDSQLPKDRFSAERLKGVDSTLKIQPAELGDSAVYLCASSPGLAGAFDEQYFGPGTRLTVT.

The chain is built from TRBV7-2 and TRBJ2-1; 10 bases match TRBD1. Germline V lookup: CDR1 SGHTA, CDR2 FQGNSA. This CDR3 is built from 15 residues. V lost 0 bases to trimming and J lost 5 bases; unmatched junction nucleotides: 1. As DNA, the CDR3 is TGTGCCAGCAGCTTAGCCGGGACAGGGGACAATGAGCAGTTCTTC. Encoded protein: CASSLAGTGDNEQFF.

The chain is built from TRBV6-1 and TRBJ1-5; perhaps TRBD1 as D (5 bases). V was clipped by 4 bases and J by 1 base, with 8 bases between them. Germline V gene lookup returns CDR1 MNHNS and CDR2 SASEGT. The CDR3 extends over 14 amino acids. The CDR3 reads CASSAGQSNQPQHF. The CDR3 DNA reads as TGTGCCAGCAGTGCCGGACAAAGCAATCAGCCCCAGCATTTT.

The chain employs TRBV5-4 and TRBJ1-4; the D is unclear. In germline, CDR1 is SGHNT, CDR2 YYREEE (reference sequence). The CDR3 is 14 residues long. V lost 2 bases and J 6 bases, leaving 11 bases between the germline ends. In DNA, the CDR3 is TGTGCCAGCAGCTTTGCAGGAAAGGATGAAAAACTGTTTTTT. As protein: CASSFAGKDEKLFF.

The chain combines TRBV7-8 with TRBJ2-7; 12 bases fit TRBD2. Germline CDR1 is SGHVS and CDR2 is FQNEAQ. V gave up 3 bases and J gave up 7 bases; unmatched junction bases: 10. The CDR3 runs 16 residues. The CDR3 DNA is TGTGCCAGCAGCTTTTCCCTAGCGGGAGGGCTAAAAGAGCAGTACTTC. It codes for CASSFSLAGGLKEQYF.

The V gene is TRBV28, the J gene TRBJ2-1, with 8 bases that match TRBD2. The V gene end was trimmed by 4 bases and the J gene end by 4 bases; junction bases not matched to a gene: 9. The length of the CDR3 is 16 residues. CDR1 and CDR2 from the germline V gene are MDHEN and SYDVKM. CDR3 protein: CASSSRSGSLYNEQFF. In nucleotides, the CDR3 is TGTGCCAGCAGTTCCAGAAGCGGGAGTCTGTACAATGAGCAGTTCTTC.

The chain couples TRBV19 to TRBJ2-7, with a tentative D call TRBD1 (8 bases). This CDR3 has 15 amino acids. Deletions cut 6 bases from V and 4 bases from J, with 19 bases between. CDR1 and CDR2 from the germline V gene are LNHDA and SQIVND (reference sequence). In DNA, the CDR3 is TGTGCCAGTAGCAGCGGGGACAGGTCGGCGTACGAGCAGTACTTC. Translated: CASSSGDRSAYEQYF.

In DNA form, the CDR3 reads TGTGCCAGCAGTTGGACGGGGGGCCTGGCGGAGACCCAGTACTTC. It codes for CASSWTGGLAETQYF. The rearrangement joins TRBV6-6 to TRBJ2-5; TRBD2 might be the D (7 bases). Germline V lookup: CDR1 MNHNY, CDR2 SVGAGI (reference sequence). V gave up 4 bases and J gave up 5 bases, with 17 bases separating them. The CDR3 covers 15 residues.

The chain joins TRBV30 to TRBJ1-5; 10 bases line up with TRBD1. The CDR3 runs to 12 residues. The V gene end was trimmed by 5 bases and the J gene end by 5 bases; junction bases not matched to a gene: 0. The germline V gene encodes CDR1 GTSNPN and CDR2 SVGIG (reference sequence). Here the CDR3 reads CAWGTGDQPQHF. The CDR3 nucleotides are TGTGCCTGGGGGACAGGGGATCAGCCCCAGCATTTT. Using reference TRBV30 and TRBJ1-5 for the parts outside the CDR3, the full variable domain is SQTIHQWPATLVQPVGSPLSLECTVEGTSNPNLYWYRQAAGRGLQLLFYSVGIGQISSEVPQNLSASRPQDRQFILSSKKLLLSDSGFYLCAWGTGDQPQHFGDGTRLSIL.